These 24 T cell receptor beta chains came from one sample sequenced in a study of pediatric ulcerative colitis. Sequencing used immunoSEQ multiplex PCR; TCRdb keeps in-frame clones, though not all of them. The profile shows fewer than 15,000 clones, 85% to 90% of them singletons. The specimen sequenced was blood. The receptors were sampled from a boy younger than 18 with moderate ulcerative colitis.

CDR3 sequence: CASSPGQGSSYEQYF. The CDR3 DNA follows: TGTGCCAGCAGCCCTGGACAGGGGAGCTCCTACGAGCAGTACTTC. V is TRBV7-7 and J is TRBJ2-7, with 9 bases matching TRBD1. After removal of 5 bases from V and 0 bases from J, the junction contained 5 bases not matched to a gene. Germline CDR1 reads SSHAT; CDR2 reads FNYEAQ (reference sequence). The CDR3 is 15 amino acids.

The J gene is TRBJ2-3, the V gene TRBV7-8, with D uncertain. The germline CDR1 and CDR2 sequences are SGHVS and FQNEAQ. This CDR3 region has 17 residues. V was trimmed by 0 bases and J by 2 bases, leaving 15 bases between them. The DNA for the CDR3 is TGTGCCAGCAGCTTAGCGGGTTGGCGGTCCCCCACAGATACGCAGTATTTT. Its translation is CASSLAGWRSPTDTQYF.

The chain is built from TRBV5-6 and TRBJ2-5, with a possible D match to TRBD2 (6 bases). V was shortened by 4 bases and J by 4 bases, with 14 bases between the two germline ends. CDR1 SGHDT and CDR2 YYEEEE come from the germline V gene. The CDR3 is 14 residues long. The CDR3 DNA reads TGTGCCAGCAGCCCCCCCGGGACTTCAGAGACCCAGTACTTC. Translated, it gives CASSPPGTSETQYF.

This clone appeared a few times. The chain recombines TRBV21-1 with TRBJ1-3; TRBD1 is taken as the D call from the table, unchecked against the DNA. TRBV21-1 is classified as a pseudogene. The CDR3 contains 14 residues. The chain's CDR3 is CASSKDSSGNTIYF. CDR3 DNA: TGTGCCAGCAGCAAAGACAGCTCTGGAAACACCATATATTTT.

V is TRBV5-1 and J is TRBJ2-7; D possibly corresponds to TRBD1 (6 bases). Per germline, CDR1 SGHRS and CDR2 YFSETQ. This CDR3 contains 15 residues. Between the trimmed V and J ends, which lost 4 bases and 4 bases, there was a span of 18 bases. The CDR3 DNA reads TGCGCCAGCAGCCCGGGACACAGTGTTGGATACGAGCAGTACTTC. Its translation: CASSPGHSVGYEQYF.

CDR3 sequence: CASSLVLNRQGWNEQFF. DNA for the CDR3: TGTGCCAGCAGCTTAGTCCTAAATCGACAGGGATGGAATGAGCAGTTCTTC. This sequence joins TRBV7-2 and TRBJ2-1; 7 nucleotides match TRBD1. Germline V CDR1 and CDR2: SGHTA, FQGNSA. This CDR3 region has 17 residues. The V gene end was trimmed by 1 base and the J gene end by 7 bases; junction bases not matched to a gene: 13.

V is TRBV5-1 and J is TRBJ2-2; the D gene is possibly TRBD2 (6 bases). The CDR3 consists of 15 residues. In germline, CDR1 is SGHRS, CDR2 YFSETQ. V gave up 1 base and J gave up 2 bases, with 9 bases separating them. The CDR3 region is CASSLSSANTGELFF. For the CDR3, the DNA is TGCGCCAGCAGCTTGTCTAGCGCAAACACCGGGGAGCTGTTTTTT. The variable domain in full, completed from reference TRBV5-1 and TRBJ2-2, reads KAGVTQTPRYLIKTRGQQVTLSCSPISGHRSVSWYQQTPGQGLQFLFEYFSETQRNKGNFPGRFSGRQFSNSRSEMNVSTLELGDSALYLCASSLSSANTGELFFGEGSRLTVL.

This clone has a single count. The gene calls are TRBV18 and TRBJ1-5; D is ambiguous. Germline CDR1 KGHSH, CDR2 LQKENI. Trimming cost V 2 bases and J 2 bases, with 13 bases left between them. The CDR3 has 16 residues. This CDR3 reads CASSPTRLEGNQPQHF. Here the CDR3 DNA reads TGTGCCAGCTCACCAACCAGGTTAGAGGGCAATCAGCCCCAGCATTTT.

V gene TRBV7-2 combines with J gene TRBJ2-4, with 10 bases lining up with TRBD2. This CDR3 is 17 amino acids long. Germline-derived CDR1 and CDR2 are SGHTA and FQGNSA. V dropped 5 bases and J dropped 2; count of bases not matched to a gene: 9. The CDR3 coding sequence is TGTGCCAGCAGCCCGGAAGCTAGCGGGAGCCCCAAAAACATTCAGTACTTC. Its protein is CASSPEASGSPKNIQYF.

The CDR3 DNA follows: TGTGCCAGCAGCCTCAGGACAGGGTTTTTAGATTCACCCCTCCACTTT. Translation gives CASSLRTGFLDSPLHF. The V call is TRBV7-6, the J call TRBJ1-6, with 8 nucleotides matching TRBD1. CDR1 and CDR2 (germline): SGHVS, FNYEAQ. This CDR3 is 16 amino acids long. V lost 5 bases and J lost 8; bases outside the gene matches: 11.

The chain carries TRBV30 and TRBJ2-7; D is tentatively TRBD1 or TRBD2 (5 bases each). The CDR3 extends over 14 amino acids. CDR1 is GTSNPN, CDR2 SVGIG, per germline (reference sequence). Trimming took off 4 bases at V and 2 bases at J, with 15 bases between the two ends. The CDR3 reads CAWTGRAPTYEQYF. DNA of the CDR3: TGTGCCTGGACGGGGCGGGCCCCTACCTACGAGCAGTACTTC.

The rearrangement uses TRBV25-1 and TRBJ2-3; no firm D call. The germline V and J ends were trimmed by 2 bases and 2 bases, with 11 bases remaining between them. Germline assignment: CDR1 MGHDK and CDR2 SYGVNS. This CDR3 comprises 15 residues. Written as DNA, the CDR3 is TGTGCCAGCAGTGAAAGGGCAGGCCACACAGATACGCAGTATTTT. Its translation: CASSERAGHTDTQYF. The variable domain in full, completed from reference TRBV25-1 and TRBJ2-3, reads EADIYQTPRYLVIGTGKKITLECSQTMGHDKMYWYQQDPGMELHLIHYSYGVNSTEKGDLSSESTVSRIRTEHFPLTLESARPSHTSQYLCASSERAGHTDTQYFGPGTRLTVL.

The gene calls are TRBV4-1 and TRBJ2-7, with a tentative D call TRBD2 (6 bases). The germline CDR1 and CDR2 sequences are MGHRA and YSYEKL. The CDR3 totals 14 residues. Trimming took 4 bases from V and 3 from J, leaving 13 bases between them. This chain's CDR3 is CASSREDKGYEQYF. The CDR3 DNA reads as TGCGCCAGCAGCCGGGAGGATAAGGGCTACGAGCAGTACTTC.

The CDR3: CASSQDQFNTEAFF. Written as DNA, the CDR3 is TGTGCCAGCAGCCAAGATCAGTTTAACACTGAAGCTTTCTTT. V gene TRBV4-2 combines with J gene TRBJ1-1; D call uncertain. V dropped 0 bases and J dropped 2 bases, with 7 bases sitting between them. Germline V gives CDR1 LGHNA, CDR2 YNFKEQ. This CDR3 region has 14 residues.

This chain uses TRBV28 with TRBJ2-7, with D tentatively TRBD2 (7 bases). Germline lookup yields CDR1 MDHEN and CDR2 SYDVKM. Trimming took off 5 bases at V and 3 bases at J, with 11 bases between the two ends. The CDR3 spans 13 residues. CDR3 region: CASSDGGHYEQYF. The CDR3 region has the DNA TGTGCCAGCAGTGACGGGGGGCACTACGAGCAGTACTTC.

This chain connects TRBV7-7 to TRBJ1-5; D is possibly TRBD1 (5 bases). CDR1 SSHAT and CDR2 FNYEAQ come from the germline V gene (reference sequence). V was trimmed by 5 bases and J by 5 bases, leaving 10 bases between them. This CDR3 has 13 amino acids. As DNA, the CDR3 is TGTGCCAGCAGCAGAGGGGCAGATCAGCCCCAGCATTTT. It codes for CASSRGADQPQHF.

V usage is TRBV10-3 and J usage is TRBJ1-1; D gene uncertain. CDR3 length: 14 residues. Germline CDR1 reads ENHRY; CDR2 reads SYGVKD. The V end was cut by 2 bases, the J end by 3 bases, with 10 bases between. CDR3 nucleotides: TGTGCCATCAGTGAGGGGGTCGGGGACACTGAAGCTTTCTTT. Translation gives CAISEGVGDTEAFF.

This clone is a singleton in its sample. The genes are TRBV6-5 and TRBJ2-1, with a weak D call TRBD2 (5 bases). The ends were cut back, 1 base at V and 9 bases at J, with 13 bases in the middle. CDR1 MNHEY and CDR2 SVGAGI come from the germline V gene. The CDR3 runs 14 residues. CDR3 residues: CASSYYGKDGEQFF. CDR3 nucleotides: TGTGCCAGCAGTTACTACGGGAAGGACGGTGAGCAGTTCTTC.

This sequence joins TRBV11-2 and TRBJ2-2, with 7 bases fitting TRBD1. CDR3 length: 14 residues. Germline V gene data show CDR1 as SGHAT and CDR2 as FQNNGV. V shed 4 bases and J 6 bases; nucleotides not matched to a gene: 5. The CDR3 DNA reads TGTGCCAGCAGCTACCAGGGGGTCGCCGGGGAGCTGTTTTTT. This sequence encodes CASSYQGVAGELFF.

The chain combines TRBV18 with TRBJ1-2; a weak D match, TRBD1 (5 bases). Germline assignment: CDR1 KGHSH and CDR2 LQKENI. The CDR3 totals 13 residues. The ends were cut back, 5 bases at V and 2 bases at J, with 9 bases in the middle. CDR3 nucleotide sequence: TGTGCCAGCTCAAGCAGGGAAAACTATGGCTACACCTTC. Translated: CASSSRENYGYTF.

V and J are TRBV7-2 and TRBJ2-7, with TRBD2 as a possible D gene (6 bases). The CDR3 has 13 residues. Per germline, CDR1 SGHTA and CDR2 FQGNSA. V gave up 5 bases and J gave up 6 bases, with 14 bases separating them. The CDR3 loop reads CASSLRLGLEQYF. CDR3 bases: TGTGCCAGCAGCCTCCGACTAGGCCTCGAGCAGTACTTC. The entire variable domain, with the rest obtained from reference TRBV7-2 and TRBJ2-7, is as follows: GAGVSQSPSNKVTEKGKDVELRCDPISGHTALYWYRQSLGQGLEFLIYFQGNSAPDKSGLPSDRFSAERTGGSVSTLTIQRTQQEDSAVYLCASSLRLGLEQYFGPGTRLTVT.

This rearrangement joins TRBV18 to TRBJ2-1, with a tentative D call TRBD1 (5 bases). Looked up from germline, CDR1 is KGHSH and CDR2 is LQKENI. Trimming stripped 5 bases from V and 5 bases from J, with 13 bases between. This CDR3 is built from 14 residues. In nucleotides, the CDR3 is TGTGCCAGCTCAACTACCACGGACAACAATGAGCAGTTCTTC. The encoded protein is CASSTTTDNNEQFF.

The J gene is TRBJ2-5, the V gene TRBV7-6; TRBD1 might be the D (6 bases). CDR3 size: 13 residues. The V end lost 4 bases, the J end lost 5 bases, and 11 bases lay between the germline ends. Germline lookup yields CDR1 SGHVS and CDR2 FNYEAQ. CDR3 amino acids: CASSSGAEETQYF. The CDR3 region has the DNA TGTGCCAGCAGCTCAGGGGCGGAGGAGACCCAGTACTTC. The whole variable domain, filled in from reference TRBV7-6 and TRBJ2-5, reads GAGVSQSPRYKVTKRGQDVALRCDPISGHVSLYWYRQALGQGPEFLTYFNYEAQQDKSGLPNDRFSAERPEGSISTLTIQRTEQRDSAMYRCASSSGAEETQYFGPGTRLLVL.

The chain is built from TRBV30 and TRBJ1-4, with 7 positions matching TRBD1. The CDR3 has 15 amino acids. V was pared by 0 bases and J by 5 bases, with 6 bases of the junction left unmatched. Germline loops: CDR1 GTSNPN, CDR2 SVGIG (reference sequence). The CDR3 protein is CAWSVMGQQNEKLFF. The DNA of the CDR3 is TGTGCCTGGAGTGTAATGGGACAGCAAAATGAAAAACTGTTTTTT.